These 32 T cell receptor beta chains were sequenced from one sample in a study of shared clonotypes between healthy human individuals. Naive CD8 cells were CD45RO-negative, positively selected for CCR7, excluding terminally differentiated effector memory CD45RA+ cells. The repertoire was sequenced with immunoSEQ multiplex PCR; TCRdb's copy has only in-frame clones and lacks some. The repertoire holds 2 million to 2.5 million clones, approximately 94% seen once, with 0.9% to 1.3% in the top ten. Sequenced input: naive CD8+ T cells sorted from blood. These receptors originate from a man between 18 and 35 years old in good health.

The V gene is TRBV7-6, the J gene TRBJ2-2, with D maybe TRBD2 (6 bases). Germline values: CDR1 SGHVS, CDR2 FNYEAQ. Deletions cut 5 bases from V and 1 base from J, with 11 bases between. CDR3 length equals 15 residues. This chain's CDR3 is CASSHFSGNTGELFF. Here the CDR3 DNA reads TGTGCCAGCAGCCACTTTAGCGGGAACACCGGGGAGCTGTTTTTT.

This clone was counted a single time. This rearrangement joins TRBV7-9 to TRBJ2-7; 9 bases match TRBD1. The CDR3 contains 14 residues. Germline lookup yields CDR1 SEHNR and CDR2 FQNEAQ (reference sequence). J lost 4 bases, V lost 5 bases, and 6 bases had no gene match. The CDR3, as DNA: TGTGCCAGCAGCACCCGGGACAGGGAATACGAGCAGTACTTC. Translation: CASSTRDREYEQYF.

The DNA of the CDR3 is TGTGCCTGGAGTGTCTCTTCGCCAGGGGAGCAGTTCTTC. Translation gives CAWSVSSPGEQFF. The chain is built from TRBV30 and TRBJ2-1; D perhaps matches TRBD1 (5 bases). The CDR3 has 13 amino acids. V was shortened by 0 bases and J by 10 bases, with 13 bases between the two germline ends. Germline V lookup: CDR1 GTSNPN, CDR2 SVGIG (reference sequence).

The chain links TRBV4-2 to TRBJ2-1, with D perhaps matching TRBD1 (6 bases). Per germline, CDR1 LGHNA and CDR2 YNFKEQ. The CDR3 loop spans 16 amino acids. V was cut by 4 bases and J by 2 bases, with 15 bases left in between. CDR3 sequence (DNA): TGTGCCAGCAGCCCCGAGGGGGAGAAACCCTACAATGAGCAGTTCTTC. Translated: CASSPEGEKPYNEQFF.

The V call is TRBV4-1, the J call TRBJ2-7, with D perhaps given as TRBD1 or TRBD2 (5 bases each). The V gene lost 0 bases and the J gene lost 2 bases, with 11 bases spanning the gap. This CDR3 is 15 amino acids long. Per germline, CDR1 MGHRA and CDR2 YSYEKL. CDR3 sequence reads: CASSQEEGPPYEQYF. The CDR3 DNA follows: TGCGCCAGCAGCCAAGAAGAGGGACCCCCCTACGAGCAGTACTTC.

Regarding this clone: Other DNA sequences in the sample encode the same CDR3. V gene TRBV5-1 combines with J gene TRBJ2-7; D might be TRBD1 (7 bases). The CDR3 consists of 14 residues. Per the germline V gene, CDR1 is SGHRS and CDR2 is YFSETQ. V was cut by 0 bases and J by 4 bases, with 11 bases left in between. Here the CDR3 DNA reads TGCGCCAGCAGCTTGGGGACAGGACTATACGAGCAGTACTTC. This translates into CASSLGTGLYEQYF.

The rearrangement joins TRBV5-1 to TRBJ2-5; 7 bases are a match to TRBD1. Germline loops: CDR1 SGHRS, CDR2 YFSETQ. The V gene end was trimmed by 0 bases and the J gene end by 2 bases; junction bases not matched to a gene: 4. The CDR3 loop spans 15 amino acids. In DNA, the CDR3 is TGCGCCAGCAGCTTGGCAAGGGGGCTTCAAGAGACCCAGTACTTC. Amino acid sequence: CASSLARGLQETQYF.

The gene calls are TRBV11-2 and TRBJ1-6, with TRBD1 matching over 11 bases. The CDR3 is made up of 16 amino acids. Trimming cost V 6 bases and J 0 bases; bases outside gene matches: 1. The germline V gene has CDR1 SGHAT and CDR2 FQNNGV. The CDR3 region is CASSGQGASYNSPLHF. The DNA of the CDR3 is TGTGCCAGCAGTGGACAGGGGGCCTCCTATAATTCACCCCTCCACTTT.

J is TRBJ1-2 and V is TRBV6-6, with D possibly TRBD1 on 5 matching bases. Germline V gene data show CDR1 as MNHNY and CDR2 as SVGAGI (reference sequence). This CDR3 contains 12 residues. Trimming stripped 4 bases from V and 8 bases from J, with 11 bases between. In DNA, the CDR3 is TGTGCCAGCAGTTCCCAGGGAGGGGGCTACACCTTC. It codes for CASSSQGGGYTF.

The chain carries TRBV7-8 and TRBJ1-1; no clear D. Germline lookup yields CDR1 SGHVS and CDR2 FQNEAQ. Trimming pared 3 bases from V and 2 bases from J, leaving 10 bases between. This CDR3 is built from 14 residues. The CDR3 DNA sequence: TGTGCCAGCAGCTTGTGGAAAACCAACACTGAAGCTTTCTTT. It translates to CASSLWKTNTEAFF.

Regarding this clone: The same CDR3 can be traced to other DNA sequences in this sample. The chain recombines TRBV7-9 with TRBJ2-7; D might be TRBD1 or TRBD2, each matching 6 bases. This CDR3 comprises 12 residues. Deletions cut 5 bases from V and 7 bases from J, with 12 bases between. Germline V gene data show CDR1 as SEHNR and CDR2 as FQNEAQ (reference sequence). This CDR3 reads CASSLGGGEQYF. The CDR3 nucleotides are TGTGCCAGCAGCCTAGGGGGAGGTGAGCAGTACTTC.

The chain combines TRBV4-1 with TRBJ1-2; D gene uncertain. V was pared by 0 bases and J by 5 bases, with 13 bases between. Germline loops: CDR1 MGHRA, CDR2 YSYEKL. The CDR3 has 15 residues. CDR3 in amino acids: CASSQELLQVYGYTF. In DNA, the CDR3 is TGCGCCAGCAGCCAAGAATTGTTGCAGGTGTATGGCTACACCTTC.

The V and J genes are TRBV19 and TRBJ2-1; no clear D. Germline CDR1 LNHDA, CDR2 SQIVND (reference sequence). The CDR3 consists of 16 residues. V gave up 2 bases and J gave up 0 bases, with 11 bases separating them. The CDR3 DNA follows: TGTGCCAGTAGTATAATTGGGTTTAGCTCCTACAATGAGCAGTTCTTC. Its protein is CASSIIGFSSYNEQFF. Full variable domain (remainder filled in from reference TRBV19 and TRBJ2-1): DGGITQSPKYLFRKEGQNVTLSCEQNLNHDAMYWYRQDPGQGLRLIYYSQIVNDFQKGDIAEGYSVSREKKESFPLTVTSAQKNPTAFYLCASSIIGFSSYNEQFFGPGTRLTVL.

The CDR3 protein is CASSYAGGSYGYTF. Here the CDR3 DNA reads TGTGCCAGCAGTTACGCGGGGGGTAGCTATGGCTACACCTTC. The V and J genes are TRBV6-5 and TRBJ1-2; D is perhaps TRBD1 (5 bases). Trimming cost V 2 bases and J 4 bases, with 11 bases left between them. CDR3 length equals 14 residues. Germline loops: CDR1 MNHEY, CDR2 SVGAGI.

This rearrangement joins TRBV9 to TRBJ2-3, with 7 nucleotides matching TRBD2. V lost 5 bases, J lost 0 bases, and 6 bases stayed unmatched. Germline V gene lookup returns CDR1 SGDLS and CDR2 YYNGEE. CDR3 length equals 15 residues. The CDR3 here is CASSPSGASTDTQYF. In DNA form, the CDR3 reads TGTGCCAGCAGTCCTAGCGGAGCTAGCACAGATACGCAGTATTTT.

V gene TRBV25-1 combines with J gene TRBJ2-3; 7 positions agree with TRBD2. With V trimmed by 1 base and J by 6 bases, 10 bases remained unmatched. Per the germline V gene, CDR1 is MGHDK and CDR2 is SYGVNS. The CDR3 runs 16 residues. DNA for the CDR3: TGTGCCAGCAGTGAATGGGCGGCTAGCGGATCGGATACGCAGTATTTT. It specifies CASSEWAASGSDTQYF.

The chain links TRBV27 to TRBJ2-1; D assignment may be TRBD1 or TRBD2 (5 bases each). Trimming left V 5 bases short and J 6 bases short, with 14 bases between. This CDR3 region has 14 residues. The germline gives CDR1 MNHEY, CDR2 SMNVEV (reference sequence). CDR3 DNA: TGTGCCAGCAGTATCGGGACGGAACTCAATGAGCAGTTCTTC. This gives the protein CASSIGTELNEQFF.

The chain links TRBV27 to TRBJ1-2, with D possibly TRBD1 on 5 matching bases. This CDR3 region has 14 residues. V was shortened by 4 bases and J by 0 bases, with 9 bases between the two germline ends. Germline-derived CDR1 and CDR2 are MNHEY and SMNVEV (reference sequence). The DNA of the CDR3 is TGTGCCAGCAGTTGGGGGGGGGCTAACTATGGCTACACCTTC. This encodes CASSWGGANYGYTF.

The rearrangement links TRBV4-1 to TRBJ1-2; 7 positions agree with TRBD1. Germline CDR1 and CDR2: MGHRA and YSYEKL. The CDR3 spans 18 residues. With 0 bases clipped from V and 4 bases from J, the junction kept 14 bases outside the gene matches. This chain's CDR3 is CASSQDKATGEGPYGYTF. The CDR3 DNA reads TGCGCCAGCAGCCAAGACAAGGCCACAGGGGAGGGTCCCTATGGCTACACCTTC.

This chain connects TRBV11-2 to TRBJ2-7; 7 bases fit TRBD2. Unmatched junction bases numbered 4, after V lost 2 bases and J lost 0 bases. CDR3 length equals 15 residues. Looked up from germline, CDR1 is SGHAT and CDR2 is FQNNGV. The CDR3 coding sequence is TGTGCCAGCAGCTTATGGGGGACTAACTCCTACGAGCAGTACTTC. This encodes CASSLWGTNSYEQYF. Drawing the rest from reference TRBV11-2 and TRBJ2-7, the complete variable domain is EAGVAQSPRYKIIEKRQSVAFWCNPISGHATLYWYQQILGQGPKLLIQFQNNGVVDDSQLPKDRFSAERLKGVDSTLKIQPAKLEDSAVYLCASSLWGTNSYEQYFGPGTRLTVT.

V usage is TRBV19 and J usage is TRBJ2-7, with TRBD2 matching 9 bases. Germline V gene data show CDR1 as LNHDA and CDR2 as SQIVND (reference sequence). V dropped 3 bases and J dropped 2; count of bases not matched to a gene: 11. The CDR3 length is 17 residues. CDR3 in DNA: TGTGCCAGTAGTATCATGGCTAGCGGGGAAGTGGCCTACGAGCAGTACTTC. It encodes CASSIMASGEVAYEQYF. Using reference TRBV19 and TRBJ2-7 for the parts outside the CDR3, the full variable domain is DGGITQSPKYLFRKEGQNVTLSCEQNLNHDAMYWYRQDPGQGLRLIYYSQIVNDFQKGDIAEGYSVSREKKESFPLTVTSAQKNPTAFYLCASSIMASGEVAYEQYFGPGTRLTVT.

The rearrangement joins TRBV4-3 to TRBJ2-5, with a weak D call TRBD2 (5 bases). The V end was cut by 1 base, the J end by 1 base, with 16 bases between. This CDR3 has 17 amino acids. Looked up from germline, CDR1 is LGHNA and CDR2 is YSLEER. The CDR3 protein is CASSQGQGILVQETQYF. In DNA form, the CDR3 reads TGCGCCAGCAGCCAAGGGCAAGGGATACTAGTCCAAGAGACCCAGTACTTC.

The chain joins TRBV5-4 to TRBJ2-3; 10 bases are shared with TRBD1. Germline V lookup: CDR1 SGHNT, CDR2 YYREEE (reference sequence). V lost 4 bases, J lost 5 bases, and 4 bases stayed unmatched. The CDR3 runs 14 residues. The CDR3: CASSKGQGGDTQYF. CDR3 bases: TGTGCCAGCAGCAAAGGACAGGGGGGAGATACGCAGTATTTT. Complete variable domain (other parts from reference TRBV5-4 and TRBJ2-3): ETGVTQSPTHLIKTRGQQVTLRCSSQSGHNTVSWYQQALGQGPQFIFQYYREEENGRGNFPPRFSGLQFPNYSSELNVNALELDDSALYLCASSKGQGGDTQYFGPGTRLTVL.

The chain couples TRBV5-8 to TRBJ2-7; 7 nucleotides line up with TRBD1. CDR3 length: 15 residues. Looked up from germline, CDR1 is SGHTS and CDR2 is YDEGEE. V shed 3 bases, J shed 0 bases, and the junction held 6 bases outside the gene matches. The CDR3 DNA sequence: TGTGCCAGCAGCTACAGGGGCGGTAGCTCCTACGAGCAGTACTTC. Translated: CASSYRGGSSYEQYF.

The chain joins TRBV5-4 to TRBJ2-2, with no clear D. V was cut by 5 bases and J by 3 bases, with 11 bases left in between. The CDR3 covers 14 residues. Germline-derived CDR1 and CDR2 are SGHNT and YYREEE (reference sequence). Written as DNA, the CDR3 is TGTGCCAGCAGGAACTCAATAGACACCGGGGAGCTGTTTTTT. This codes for CASRNSIDTGELFF. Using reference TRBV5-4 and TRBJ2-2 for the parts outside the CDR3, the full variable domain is ETGVTQSPTHLIKTRGQQVTLRCSSQSGHNTVSWYQQALGQGPQFIFQYYREEENGRGNFPPRFSGLQFPNYSSELNVNALELDDSALYLCASRNSIDTGELFFGEGSRLTVL.

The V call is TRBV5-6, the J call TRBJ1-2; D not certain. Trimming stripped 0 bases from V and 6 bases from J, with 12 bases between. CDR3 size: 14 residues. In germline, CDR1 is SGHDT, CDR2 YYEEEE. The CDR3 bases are TGTGCCAGCAGCTTGGGGTCCCCCTGGGATGGCTACACCTTC. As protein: CASSLGSPWDGYTF.

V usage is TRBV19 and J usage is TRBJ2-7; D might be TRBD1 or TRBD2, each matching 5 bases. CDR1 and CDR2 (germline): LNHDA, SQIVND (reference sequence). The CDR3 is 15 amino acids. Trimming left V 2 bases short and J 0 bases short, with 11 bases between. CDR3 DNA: TGTGCCAGTAGTATAACTCGGGACGGCTCCTACGAGCAGTACTTC. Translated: CASSITRDGSYEQYF.

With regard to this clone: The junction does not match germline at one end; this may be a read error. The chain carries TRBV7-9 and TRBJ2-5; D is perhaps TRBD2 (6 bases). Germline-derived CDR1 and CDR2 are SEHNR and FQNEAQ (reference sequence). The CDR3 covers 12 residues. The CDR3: CASSLFPGENDF. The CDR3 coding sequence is TGTGCCAGCAGCTTATTTCCGGGGGAAAATGACTTC.

CDR3 in amino acids: CASSLGQMNTEAFF. Written as DNA, the CDR3 is TGTGCCAGCAGCTTAGGACAGATGAACACTGAAGCTTTCTTT. The rearrangement links TRBV11-1 to TRBJ1-1; TRBD1 is a possible D gene (5 bases). CDR1 and CDR2 from the germline V gene are SGHAT and FQDESV (reference sequence). Deletions cut 1 base from V and 0 bases from J, with 6 bases between. The CDR3 contains 14 residues.

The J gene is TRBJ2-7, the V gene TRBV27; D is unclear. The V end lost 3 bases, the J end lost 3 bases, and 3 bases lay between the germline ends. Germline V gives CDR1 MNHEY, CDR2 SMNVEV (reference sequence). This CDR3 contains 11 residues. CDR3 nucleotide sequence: TGTGCCAGCAGTTTCATCTACGAGCAGTACTTC. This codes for CASSFIYEQYF.

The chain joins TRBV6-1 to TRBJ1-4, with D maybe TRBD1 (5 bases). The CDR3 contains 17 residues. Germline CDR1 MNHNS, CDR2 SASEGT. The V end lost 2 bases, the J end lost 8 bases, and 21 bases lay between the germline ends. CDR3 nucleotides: TGTGCCAGCAGTGAAAGCGGTGTTGGGCAGGGAAGGGAAAAACTGTTTTTT. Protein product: CASSESGVGQGREKLFF.

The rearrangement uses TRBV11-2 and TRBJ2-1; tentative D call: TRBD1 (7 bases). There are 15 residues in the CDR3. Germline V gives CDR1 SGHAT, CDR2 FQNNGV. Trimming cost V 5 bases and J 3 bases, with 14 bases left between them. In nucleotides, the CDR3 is TGTGCCAGCAGCCCGGAGGGGGCTGGCTACAATGAGCAGTTCTTC. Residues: CASSPEGAGYNEQFF.